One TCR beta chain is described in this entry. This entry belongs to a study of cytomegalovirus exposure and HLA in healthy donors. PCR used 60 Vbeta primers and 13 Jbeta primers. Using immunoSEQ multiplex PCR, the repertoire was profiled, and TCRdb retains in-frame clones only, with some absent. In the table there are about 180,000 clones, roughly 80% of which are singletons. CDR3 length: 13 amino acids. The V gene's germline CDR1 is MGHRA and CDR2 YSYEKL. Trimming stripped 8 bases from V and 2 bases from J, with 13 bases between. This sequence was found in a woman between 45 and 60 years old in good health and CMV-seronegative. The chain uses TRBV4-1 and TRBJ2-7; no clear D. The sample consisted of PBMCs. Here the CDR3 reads CASGTASAYEQYF. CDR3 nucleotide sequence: TGCGCCAGCGGTACTGCCTCCGCCTACGAGCAGTACTTC.